Following are 21 T cell receptor beta chains from one sample sequenced in a study of CD8 T cells in ankylosing spondylitis. In TCRdb, the 5' RACE reads were re-called with MiXCR into one record per CDR3 protein. The profile shows 200,000 to 300,000 distinct CDR3 sequences, roughly a tenth of them singletons. The material sequenced was blood, either unsorted or a sorted T cell fraction (not recorded which). The receptors here all came from a male donor with ankylosing spondylitis or in good health (not recorded which).

As for this clonotype: One base away lies a much larger clone, so this may be a sequencing read error. This chain links TRBV4-1 with TRBJ2-5; 7 bases are a match to TRBD1. This CDR3 is 17 amino acids long. Germline V gene data show CDR1 as MGHRA and CDR2 as YSYEKL. V was clipped by 4 bases and J by 9 bases; unmatched bases: 20. The CDR3 loop reads CASSRRGLGTAIEAQYF. CDR3 coding DNA: TGCGCCAGCAGCCGTAGAGGACTCGGGACAGCCATCGAGGCCCAGTACTTC.

There are many counts of this clonotype. The genes are TRBV6-4 and TRBJ2-2, with no clear D. From germline, CDR1 is MRHNA and CDR2 SNTAGT. Trimming stripped 4 bases from V and 3 bases from J, with 12 bases between. CDR3 size: 15 residues. The CDR3 DNA follows: TGTGCCAGCAGTGGAAGGCCAGGCGACACCGGGGAGCTGTTTTTT. Encoded protein: CASSGRPGDTGELFF.

This clonotype was found once. This may come from a read error, since a much larger clone is one base off. The chain recombines TRBV20-1 with TRBJ1-1; D is perhaps TRBD1 (5 bases). Germline V gene sequence: CDR1 DFQATT, CDR2 SNEGSKA (reference sequence). The CDR3 has 13 amino acids. CDR3 region: CSATGPRGTETFF. As DNA, the CDR3 is TGCAGTGCAACGGGACCCCGGGGGACTGAAACTTTCTTT.

Ten or more counts support this clonotype. CDR3 sequence: CASSLRGWDEQFF. The CDR3 coding sequence is TGCGCCAGCAGCTTGCGGGGTTGGGATGAGCAGTTCTTC. V usage is TRBV5-1 and J usage is TRBJ2-1; D is perhaps TRBD2 (5 bases). The V gene's germline CDR1 is SGHRS and CDR2 YFSETQ. The V end lost 1 base, the J end lost 8 bases, and 10 bases lay between the germline ends. This CDR3 contains 13 residues.

About this clonotype: This may be a read error: a much more frequent sequence differs by one nucleotide. This sequence joins TRBV25-1 and TRBJ2-7, with 8 nucleotides matching TRBD1. Per the germline V gene, CDR1 is MGHDK and CDR2 is SYGVNS. CDR3 length: 13 residues. CDR3: CANSEPGGNEQYF. The CDR3 DNA reads as TGTGCCAACAGTGAACCAGGGGGCAACGAGCAGTACTTC.

This clonotype was found many times. The rearrangement links TRBV10-3 to TRBJ1-2; perhaps TRBD1 as D (6 bases). CDR3 length: 13 residues. Trimming took off 4 bases at V and 0 bases at J, with 6 bases between the two ends. Germline V lookup: CDR1 ENHRY, CDR2 SYGVKD. The CDR3 loop reads CAISGTANYGYTF. In nucleotides, the CDR3 is TGTGCCATCAGTGGGACAGCTAACTATGGCTACACCTTC.

The chain carries TRBV28 and TRBJ2-7; 10 nucleotides align to TRBD2. Germline V lookup: CDR1 MDHEN, CDR2 SYDVKM. The CDR3 is made up of 16 amino acids. The V segment lost 2 bases and the J segment 0 bases; nucleotides outside the gene matches: 4. This chain's CDR3 is CASSLKLAGNSYEQYF. CDR3 DNA: TGTGCCAGCAGTTTAAAACTAGCGGGAAACTCCTACGAGCAGTACTTC.

The J gene is TRBJ1-1, the V gene TRBV7-9; D is uncertain. Trimming left V 9 bases short and J 7 bases short, with 9 bases between. This CDR3 comprises 10 residues. CDR1 and CDR2 from the germline V gene are SEHNR and FQNEAQ (reference sequence). CDR3 amino acids: CARLQLEAFF. The CDR3 DNA reads TGTGCCAGATTACAGCTTGAAGCTTTCTTT.

This clonotype was picked up a small number of times. The V and J genes are TRBV4-1 and TRBJ2-1; D unclear. Per the germline V gene, CDR1 is MGHRA and CDR2 is YSYEKL. This CDR3 spans 14 amino acids. Trimming cost V 1 base and J 4 bases, with 8 bases left between them. This CDR3 reads CASSQVLPYNEQFF. The CDR3 DNA is TGCGCCAGCAGCCAAGTCCTCCCGTACAATGAGCAGTTCTTC.

This clonotype was counted once. This chain connects TRBV7-9 to TRBJ2-5, with D hard to call. In germline, CDR1 is SEHNR, CDR2 FQNEAQ (reference sequence). Trimming took off 5 bases at V and 0 bases at J, with 19 bases between the two ends. CDR3 length: 17 amino acids. CDR3 DNA sequence: TGTGCCAGCAGCCCGCCTATCACCGATTGGTACCAAGAGACCCAGTACTTC. It encodes CASSPPITDWYQETQYF.

This clonotype was counted at least ten times. The J gene is TRBJ2-7, the V gene TRBV27; no firm D call. Germline V gene sequence: CDR1 MNHEY, CDR2 SMNVEV (reference sequence). The length of the CDR3 is 12 residues. Trimming left V 3 bases short and J 6 bases short, with 9 bases between. The CDR3 protein is CASSFLGFEQYF. The DNA for the CDR3 is TGTGCCAGCAGTTTCTTAGGTTTCGAGCAGTACTTC.

The chain employs TRBV29-1 and TRBJ1-1; 9 positions match TRBD1. Losses at the gene ends were 4 bases for V and 4 bases for J; bases not matched to a gene: 1. In germline, CDR1 is SQVTM, CDR2 ANQGSEA. The CDR3 runs to 12 residues. As DNA, the CDR3 is TGCAGCGTTGTGACAGGGGGCACTGAAGCTTTCTTT. As protein: CSVVTGGTEAFF.

As regards this clonotype: One base away lies a much larger clone, so this may be a sequencing read error. The chain is built from TRBV6-1 and TRBJ2-4; 7 bases map to TRBD1. The CDR3 is made up of 15 amino acids. Germline V gives CDR1 MNHNS, CDR2 SASEGT. For the CDR3, the DNA is TGTGCCAGCAGTAGAGGGACAGAGGCCAAAAACATTCTGTACTTC. Its protein is CASSRGTEAKNILYF.

This clonotype showed up many times. The chain employs TRBV7-3 and TRBJ2-2; TRBD1 is a possible D gene (6 bases). CDR1 is SGHTA, CDR2 FQGTGA, per germline. Trimming stripped 5 bases from V and 5 bases from J, with 12 bases between. This CDR3 has 14 residues. The CDR3 loop is CASSPGHPTGELFF. The CDR3 region has the DNA TGTGCCAGCAGCCCGGGACACCCGACCGGGGAGCTGTTTTTT.

This clonotype was recorded a few times. The rearrangement links TRBV9 to TRBJ2-7; D may be TRBD1 (6 bases). Per the germline V gene, CDR1 is SGDLS and CDR2 is YYNGEE. This CDR3 is built from 15 residues. Trimming pared 3 bases from V and 1 base from J, leaving 14 bases between. The CDR3 bases are TGTGCCAGCAGCGCCTGGGCAGGGGCGTCCTACGAGCAGTACTTC. Translated: CASSAWAGASYEQYF.

This clonotype was found many times. This rearrangement joins TRBV20-1 to TRBJ2-4, with 11 bases lining up with TRBD1. V gave up 5 bases and J gave up 6 bases; unmatched junction bases: 3. Germline lookup yields CDR1 DFQATT and CDR2 SNEGSKA (reference sequence). The CDR3 runs to 13 residues. The CDR3 DNA sequence: TGCAGTGCTGGACAGGGGGCTACAAACATTCAGTACTTC. As protein: CSAGQGATNIQYF.

This clonotype turned up a few times. The chain couples TRBV2 to TRBJ2-3, with 7 bases fitting TRBD2. Germline V gene data show CDR1 as SNHLY and CDR2 as FYNNEI. Trimming took 5 bases from V and 0 from J; bases not matched to a gene: 20. This CDR3 has 20 residues. The CDR3 region is CASSSMRPRSSGASTDTQYF. Here the CDR3 DNA reads TGTGCCAGCAGTTCGATGCGCCCCAGGTCTAGCGGAGCTAGCACAGATACGCAGTATTTT.

The V call is TRBV20-1, the J call TRBJ2-5; 8 positions agree with TRBD2. CDR1 DFQATT and CDR2 SNEGSKA come from the germline V gene (reference sequence). There are 15 residues in the CDR3. V lost 5 bases, J lost 0 bases, and 8 bases stayed unmatched. CDR3 nucleotides: TGCAGTGCTCCAAGCGGGGGATTTTACCAAGAGACCCAGTACTTC. This translates into CSAPSGGFYQETQYF.

The chain carries TRBV19 and TRBJ2-7, with 9 bases fitting TRBD1. The germline V gene encodes CDR1 LNHDA and CDR2 SQIVND (reference sequence). This CDR3 has 15 residues. V was pared by 4 bases and J by 4 bases, with 8 bases of the junction left unmatched. CDR3 DNA sequence: TGTGCCAGTAGTACCCAGACAGGGGGTGCGTACGAGCAGTACTTC. Translation: CASSTQTGGAYEQYF. Looking up the rest from reference TRBV19 and TRBJ2-7 gives the full variable domain: DGGITQSPKYLFRKEGQNVTLSCEQNLNHDAMYWYRQDPGQGLRLIYYSQIVNDFQKGDIAEGYSVSREKKESFPLTVTSAQKNPTAFYLCASSTQTGGAYEQYFGPGTRLTVT.

The chain carries TRBV20-1 and TRBJ2-5, with TRBD2 matching 7 bases. Germline values: CDR1 DFQATT, CDR2 SNEGSKA (reference sequence). The CDR3 length is 11 residues. In DNA, the CDR3 is TGCACAACTAGCGTTCAAGAGACCCAGTACTTC. Its protein is CTTSVQETQYF.

This clonotype has at least ten counts. The chain carries TRBV4-1 and TRBJ2-5, with a weak D call TRBD1 (6 bases). The CDR3 covers 12 residues. Trimming stripped 3 bases from V and 7 bases from J, with 9 bases between. In germline, CDR1 is MGHRA, CDR2 YSYEKL. The CDR3 reads CASSHEGGTQYF. The CDR3, as DNA: TGCGCCAGCAGCCATGAAGGGGGGACCCAGTACTTC.